This TCR beta chain was profiled in a study of a mutant IDH1 vaccine in newly diagnosed glioma. Study context: Patients had received radiotherapy, temozolomide, or both previously, most receiving both.

On this clone: Its antigen is still unknown.

CDR3 length: 14 residues. Germline V gives CDR1 SGHKS, CDR2 YYEKEE (reference sequence). V lost 2 bases and J lost 5, with 13 bases in between. This sample's time point: week 35, safety follow-up. Doses of 300 ug of mutant IDH1 20-mer peptide were given with topical imiquimod. Sequencing was performed with immunoSEQ multiplex PCR; in TCRdb, only in-frame clones are kept and a portion is missing. This repertoire shows 45,000 or so clones, 88% found once; its top ten account for 5.7%. Sequenced here: PBMCs, sampled from a glioma patient whose treatment included an IDH1 peptide vaccine. The V and J genes are TRBV5-5 and TRBJ2-5; maybe TRBD2 (5 bases). This TCR was sampled from a woman between 40 and 55 years old with glioma. CDR3 sequence: CASSFRTSWETQYF. Written as DNA, the CDR3 is TGTGCCAGCAGCTTTAGGACTTCATGGGAGACCCAGTACTTC.